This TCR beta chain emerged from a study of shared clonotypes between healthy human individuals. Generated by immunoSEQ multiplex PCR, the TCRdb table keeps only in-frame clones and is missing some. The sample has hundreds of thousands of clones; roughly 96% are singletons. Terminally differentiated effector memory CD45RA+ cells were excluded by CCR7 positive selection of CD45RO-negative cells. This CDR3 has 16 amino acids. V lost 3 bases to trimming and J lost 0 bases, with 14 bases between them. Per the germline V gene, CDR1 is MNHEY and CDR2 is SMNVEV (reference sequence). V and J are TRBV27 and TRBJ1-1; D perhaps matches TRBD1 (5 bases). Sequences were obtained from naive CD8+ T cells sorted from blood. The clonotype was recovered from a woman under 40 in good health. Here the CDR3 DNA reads TGTGCCAGCAGTTTGATCGGCAGGGCCATGAACACTGAAGCTTTCTTT. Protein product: CASSLIGRAMNTEAFF.